This T cell receptor (beta chain) was recorded in a study of metastatic and nonmetastatic thyroid tumors. TCRdb re-processed the PCR reads through MiXCR. The profile covers 72,000 or so clones, with around 18% appearing a single time and around 13% taken by the ten largest. No patient had received any treatment before thyroid surgery. This CDR3 contains 15 residues. Germline V lookup: CDR1 DFQATT, CDR2 SNEGSKA (reference sequence). Unmatched junction bases numbered 6, after V lost 0 bases and J lost 3 bases. This chain uses TRBV20-1 with TRBJ2-7; 9 bases line up with TRBD2. The specimen was blood. This TCR was sampled from a female donor with papillary thyroid cancer or a benign thyroid nodule (not recorded which). Some clones in this sample may be carry-over from other donors' samples. The CDR3 nucleotides read TGCAGTGCTAGAGACGCGGGAGGGCCCAACTACGAGCAGTACTTC. Its protein is CSARDAGGPNYEQYF.